The rows below give T cell receptor beta chains drawn from one sample of a study of identical twins. In TCRdb, the 5' RACE reads were re-called with MiXCR into one record per CDR3 protein. The sample lists roughly 720,000 distinct CDR3 sequences; 18% were seen once. These records were also assigned to another study, of T cells expressing NK-cell markers.

The specimen was PBMCs. These receptors were obtained from a woman younger than 30 in good health. The CDR3 runs from the conserved cysteine through the conserved F or W. A D gene is named only where the DNA matches it firmly. Where a row states a size, it is once, few, many or the class of an expanded clone; other rows omit it.

>few|NA|TRBJ2-7|TRBV7-2
CASSLFRLADSYEQYF
TGTGCCAGCAGCCTCTTTCGGTTAGCGGACTCCTACGAGCAGTACTTC
>few|NA|TRBJ2-1|TRBV6-2/TRBV6-3
CASAQGPEQFF
TGTGCCAGCGCACAGGGCCCTGAGCAGTTCTTC
>NA|NA|TRBJ2-3|TRBV9
CASSVATGRGADTQYF
TGTGCCAGCAGCGTAGCTACGGGGAGAGGCGCAGATACGCAGTATTTT
>NA|TRBD2|TRBJ2-3|TRBV20-1
CSAQRGYTDTQYF
TGCAGTGCCCAGCGGGGATACACAGATACGCAGTATTTT
>NA|NA|TRBJ2-3|TRBV29-1
CSGAYLADTQYF
TGCAGCGGTGCTTATTTGGCAGATACGCAGTATTTT
>many|TRBD2|TRBJ2-1|TRBV20-1
CSARGGLAGYEQFF
TGCAGTGCTAGAGGTGGGCTAGCGGGGTATGAGCAGTTCTTC
>NA|TRBD1|TRBJ1-2|TRBV10-3
CAISGSRGNYGYTF
TGTGCCATCAGTGGGAGCAGGGGGAACTATGGCTACACCTTC
>once|NA|TRBJ2-1|TRBV7-6
CASSYGGGQTYNEQFF
TGTGCCAGCAGCTATGGGGGGGGGCAAACCTACAATGAGCAGTTCTTC
>NA|NA|TRBJ2-6|TRBV11-1
CASSLTAYSGANVLTF
TGTGCCAGCAGCCTAACGGCCTATTCTGGGGCCAACGTCCTGACTTTC
>few|NA|TRBJ2-1|TRBV7-8
CASSLPSATDNEQFF
TGTGCCAGCAGCTTGCCTAGCGCAACTGACAATGAACAGTTCTTC
>NA|TRBD1|TRBJ1-5|TRBV5-1
CASSWDSPNQPQHF
TGCGCCAGCAGCTGGGACAGTCCTAATCAGCCCCAGCATTTT
>many|NA|TRBJ2-7|TRBV7-2
CASSSSHGIGQYF
TGTGCCAGCAGCTCCTCGCACGGGATAGGCCAGTACTTC
>few|NA|TRBJ1-2|TRBV10-3
CAISESLSRRHYGYTF
TGTGCCATCAGTGAGTCGCTTAGCCGACGGCACTATGGCTACACCTTC
>few|NA|TRBJ2-1|TRBV7-2
CASSFLTAGNEQFF
TGTGCCAGCAGCTTCCTGACTGCCGGCAATGAGCAGTTCTTC
>NA|NA|TRBJ1-4|TRBV6-1
CASRTPGQTETNEKLFF
TGTGCCAGCAGGACTCCGGGCCAGACAGAAACTAATGAAAAACTGTTTTTT
>NA|NA|TRBJ2-1|TRBV7-3
CASSSDSNRGVTYNEQFF
TGTGCCAGCAGCTCGGACAGTAATCGGGGCGTGACCTACAATGAGCAGTTCTTC
>few|NA|TRBJ2-5|TRBV20-1
CSASLDRYQETQYF
TGCAGTGCTTCGCTCGACCGGTACCAAGAGACCCAGTACTTC
>NA|NA|TRBJ2-7|TRBV7-2
CASSLGGLSEQYF
TGTGCCAGCAGCTTAGGGGGGCTGAGCGAGCAGTACTTC
>NA|NA|TRBJ2-1|TRBV20-1
CSARGEVWEQFF
TGCAGTGCTAGAGGGGAGGTCTGGGAGCAGTTCTTC
>NA|NA|TRBJ2-3|TRBV20-1
CSASGISDTQYF
TGCAGTGCTAGCGGGATTTCAGATACGCAGTATTTT
>few|NA|TRBJ2-7|TRBV30
CAWSPGFYEQYF
TGTGCCTGGAGCCCGGGTTTCTACGAGCAGTACTTC
>few|TRBD2|TRBJ2-1|TRBV27
CASSLPGGGPYNEQFF
TGTGCCAGCAGTCTTCCGGGGGGGGGACCCTACAATGAGCAGTTCTTC
>NA|TRBD1|TRBJ2-3|TRBV9
CASSFPGQLDTQYF
TGTGCCAGCAGCTTCCCGGGACAGTTAGATACGCAGTATTTT
>few|TRBD2|TRBJ2-1|TRBV3-1
CASSQGTRGQFF
TGTGCCAGCAGCCAGGGGACTAGGGGGCAGTTCTTC
>few|NA|TRBJ2-6|TRBV12-3/TRBV12-4
CASTVWGEGRGANVLTF
TGTGCCAGCACCGTTTGGGGGGAAGGTCGGGGAGCCAACGTCCTGACTTTC
>NA|TRBD1|TRBJ2-7|TRBV19
CASSKGGQGSYEQYF
TGTGCCAGTAGTAAGGGCGGACAGGGTTCCTACGAGCAGTACTTC
>NA|NA|TRBJ2-3|TRBV6-1
CASSCALGFTDTQYF
TGTGCCAGCAGCTGCGCCTTAGGGTTCACAGATACGCAGTATTTT
>NA|NA|TRBJ1-6|TRBV10-3
CAISDGRSSSPLHF
TGTGCCATCAGTGACGGCCGTAGTAGTTCACCCCTCCACTTT
>NA|NA|TRBJ2-6|TRBV29-1
CSVEGLAGANVLTF
TGCAGCGTCGAGGGGTTGGCTGGGGCCAACGTCCTGACTTTC
>NA|NA|TRBJ2-2|TRBV18
CASSVPGANTGELFF
TGTGCCAGCTCAGTACCGGGAGCGAACACCGGGGAGCTGTTTTTT
>many|NA|TRBJ1-2|TRBV5-1
CASSPTDYGYTF
TGCGCCAGCAGCCCGACGGACTATGGCTACACCTTC
>NA|TRBD2|TRBJ2-1|TRBV9
CASSETGGSNEQFF
TGTGCCAGCAGCGAGACGGGGGGGTCCAATGAGCAGTTCTTC
>few|NA|TRBJ2-3|TRBV20-1
CSARALPRGPADLAQYF
TGCAGTGCTAGAGCTCTCCCCCGGGGACCTGCGGATCTGGCGCAGTATTTT
>many|NA|TRBJ2-3|TRBV12-3/TRBV12-4
CASSFDGTDTQYF
TGTGCCAGCAGTTTTGATGGAACAGATACGCAGTATTTT
>NA|TRBD2|TRBJ2-1|TRBV6-1
CASRNAGGGNNEQFF
TGTGCCAGCAGGAACGCGGGAGGGGGAAACAATGAGCAGTTCTTC
>NA|NA|TRBJ2-2|TRBV10-3
CAISESPGNTGELFF
TGTGCCATCAGTGAGTCCCCTGGTAACACCGGGGAGCTGTTTTTT
>few|NA|TRBJ1-1|TRBV5-1
CASRDGTNTEAFF
TGCGCCAGCAGGGACGGCACGAACACTGAAGCTTTCTTT
>few|NA|TRBJ2-7|TRBV12-3/TRBV12-4
CASSSHRASYEQYF
TGTGCCAGCAGCTCTCACAGGGCCTCCTACGAGCAGTACTTC
>NA|TRBD2|TRBJ2-5|TRBV10-3
CAIRASGRVETQYF
TGTGCCATCAGGGCTAGCGGGAGGGTAGAGACCCAGTACTTC
>NA|NA|TRBJ2-1|TRBV12-3/TRBV12-4
CASSSTAGLLSEQFF
TGTGCCAGCAGTTCCACCGCGGGACTCCTTAGTGAGCAGTTCTTC
>NA|TRBD1|TRBJ2-3|TRBV11-3
CASSLDPTGADTQYF
TGTGCCAGCAGCTTAGATCCGACAGGGGCGGATACGCAGTATTTT
>many|NA|TRBJ1-4|TRBV7-2
CASSPGTANEKLFF
TGTGCCAGCAGCCCGGGGACGGCTAATGAAAAACTGTTTTTT
>few|NA|TRBJ2-7|TRBV5-1
CASSSGTSTRPSSYEQYF
TGCGCCAGCAGCTCCGGGACTTCAACCCGTCCTAGCTCCTACGAGCAGTACTTC
>once|NA|TRBJ2-1|TRBV12-3/TRBV12-4
CASRSPGVGQFF
TGTGCCAGCAGATCCCCAGGGGTGGGGCAGTTCTTC
>few|NA|TRBJ1-2|TRBV9
CASSVASAVGGYGYTF
TGTGCCAGCAGCGTAGCTTCGGCAGTCGGTGGCTATGGCTACACCTTC
>NA|TRBD2|TRBJ2-2|TRBV7-9
CASRPASSGSPGELFF
TGTGCCAGCAGACCAGCGAGTAGCGGGAGTCCCGGGGAGCTGTTTTTT
>few|TRBD2|TRBJ2-3|TRBV11-2
CASSLGGLAGGRTDTQYF
TGTGCCAGCAGCCTAGGGGGCTTAGCGGGAGGGCGGACAGATACGCAGTATTTT
>NA|NA|TRBJ2-5|TRBV5-1
CASSPERGQETQYF
TGCGCCAGCAGCCCTGAGAGGGGGCAAGAGACCCAGTACTTC
>NA|TRBD2|TRBJ2-1|TRBV12-3/TRBV12-4
CASSLGTSGKPNEQFF
TGTGCCAGCAGTTTAGGGACTAGCGGGAAACCCAATGAGCAGTTCTTC
>NA|TRBD2|TRBJ2-3|TRBV11-2
CASSLVGLAGGMGADTQYF
TGTGCCAGCAGCTTAGTCGGCCTAGCGGGAGGGATGGGGGCAGATACGCAGTATTTT
>few|TRBD1|TRBJ1-1|TRBV20-1
CSARTGGMNTEAFF
TGCAGTGCGCGGACAGGGGGGATGAACACTGAAGCTTTCTTT
>few|NA|TRBJ2-7|TRBV7-2
CASSLARSEQYF
TGTGCCAGCAGCTTAGCGCGGAGCGAGCAGTACTTC
>NA|NA|TRBJ2-7|TRBV9
CASSTRLEGEQYF
TGTGCCAGCAGCACCAGACTGGAAGGCGAGCAGTACTTC
>few|NA|TRBJ1-1|TRBV20-1
CSAAEGPNTEAFF
TGCAGTGCTGCGGAGGGCCCGAACACTGAAGCTTTCTTT
>NA|NA|TRBJ2-2|TRBV20-1
CSAITSTMGTGELFF
TGCAGTGCTATAACGTCAACGATGGGCACCGGGGAGCTGTTTTTT